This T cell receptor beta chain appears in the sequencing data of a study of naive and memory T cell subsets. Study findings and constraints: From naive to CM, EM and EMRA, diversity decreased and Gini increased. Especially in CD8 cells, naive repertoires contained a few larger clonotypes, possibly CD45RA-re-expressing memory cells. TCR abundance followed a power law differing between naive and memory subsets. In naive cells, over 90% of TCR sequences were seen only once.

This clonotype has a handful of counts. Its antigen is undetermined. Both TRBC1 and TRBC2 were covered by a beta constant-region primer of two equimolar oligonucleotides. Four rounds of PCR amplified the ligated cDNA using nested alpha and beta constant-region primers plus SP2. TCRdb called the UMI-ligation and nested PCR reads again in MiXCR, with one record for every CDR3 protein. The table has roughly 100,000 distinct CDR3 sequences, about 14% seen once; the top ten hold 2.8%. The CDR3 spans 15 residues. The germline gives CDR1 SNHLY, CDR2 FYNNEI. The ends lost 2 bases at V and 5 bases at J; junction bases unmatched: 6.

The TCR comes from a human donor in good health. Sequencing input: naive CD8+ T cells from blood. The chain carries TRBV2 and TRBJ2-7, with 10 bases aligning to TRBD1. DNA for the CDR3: TGTGCCAGCAGTGAAATCGGACAGGGGGTGAACGAGCAGTACTTC. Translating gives CASSEIGQGVNEQYF.